The clone carrying this T cell receptor (beta chain) was observed a single time. An end of the junction does not agree with germline; a read error may underlie this. In the original analysis: By means of reference gene primer amplification, nucleated cell counts were estimated. Only in-frame clones appear in the TCRdb table, and some are missing; sequencing was by immunoSEQ multiplex PCR. V and J calls and clone size are copied from that table; D and trimming were computed from the DNA. The sample has more than 85,000 clones, approximately 67% seen once. This sample stems from a study of blood T cell repertoires in COVID-19. Across the whole study: Acute-phase and convalescent COVID-19 samples originated in the United States, Italy and Spain. Sample material is recorded as cDNA or gDNA derived from T cells, B-cell-depleted T cells, or PBMCs.

CDR1 is SEHNR, CDR2 FQNEAQ, per germline (reference sequence). The CDR3 extends over 13 amino acids. V is TRBV7-9 and J is TRBJ2-3; D is perhaps TRBD1 (5 bases). Sequenced input: peripheral blood. This TCR came from a woman aged 55 to 70 with acute or convalescent COVID-19. This chain's CDR3 is CASSLIVVQESTF. As DNA, the CDR3 is TGTGCCAGCAGCTTAATCGTTGTACAGGAGTCCACATTT. Supplemented by reference TRBV7-9 and TRBJ2-3, the full variable domain reads DTGVSQNPRHKITKRGQNVTFRCDPISEHNRLYWYRQTLGQGPEFLTYFQNEAQLEKSRLLSDRFSAERPKGSFSTLEIQRTEQGDSAMYLCASSLIVVQESTFGPGTRLTVL.